The 12 T cell receptor beta chains in this list originate from one sample, sequenced in a study of vaccination and CD4 T cells after COVID-19. Treatment noted: approximately 10-day PBMC culture with coronavirus spike peptide pools or control peptides (ViraFEST assay). Sequencing of cultured CD4+ T cell DNA used the Oncomine TCR Beta short-read assay. TCRdb re-called the PCR reads through MiXCR, storing one row per CDR3 protein. The sample has approximately 12,000 distinct CDR3 sequences; under 35% are singletons. These receptors have no known antigen. The material was CD4+ T cells from blood, cultured in vitro, obtained after SARS-CoV-2 vaccination. Every receptor here comes from a human donor who had recovered from COVID-19.

This clonotype occurred a few times. V gene TRBV11-1 combines with J gene TRBJ2-7; 7 bases align to TRBD2. After removal of 3 bases from V and 9 bases from J, the junction contained 14 bases not matched to a gene. The CDR3 is 15 amino acids. The germline V gene has CDR1 SGHAT and CDR2 FQDESV (reference sequence). Here the CDR3 reads CASSFSVGTKGSQYF. The CDR3 coding sequence is TGTGCCAGCAGCTTTTCAGTCGGGACTAAAGGATCGCAGTACTTC.

This clonotype counts as medium-sized. J is TRBJ1-5 and V is TRBV19; a weak D match, TRBD1 (6 bases). CDR3 length equals 13 residues. Trimming pared 2 bases from V and 7 bases from J, leaving 9 bases between. Per the germline V gene, CDR1 is LNHDA and CDR2 is SQIVND (reference sequence). The CDR3 DNA sequence: TGTGCCAGTAGTATAAGGGGGGAACAGCCCCAGCATTTT. It translates to CASSIRGEQPQHF.

This clonotype was recorded only once. The gene calls are TRBV4-1 and TRBJ1-1, with 7 bases matching TRBD1. The CDR3 has 15 amino acids. The germline gives CDR1 MGHRA, CDR2 YSYEKL. V dropped 2 bases and J dropped 1; count of bases not matched to a gene: 4. CDR3 nucleotides: TGCGCCAGCAGCCAACCCGGACAGGAGAACACTGAAGCTTTCTTT. It encodes CASSQPGQENTEAFF.

V usage is TRBV4-3 and J usage is TRBJ2-5; D may be TRBD2 (5 bases). The CDR3 length is 14 residues. CDR1 and CDR2 (germline): LGHNA, YSLEER. V lost 2 bases and J lost 1, with 8 bases in between. CDR3 protein: CASSQLSGQETQYF. CDR3 sequence (DNA): TGCGCCAGCAGCCAATTAAGCGGCCAAGAGACCCAGTACTTC.

This clonotype rates as medium-sized (0.01 to 0.1%). The chain is built from TRBV5-6 and TRBJ1-1; the match to TRBD1 covers 10 bases. Germline CDR1 reads SGHDT; CDR2 reads YYEEEE. The CDR3 covers 15 residues. With V trimmed by 4 bases and J by 1 base, 4 bases remained unmatched. For the CDR3, the DNA is TGTGCCAGCAGCCGGACAGGGGGAGCGAACACTGAAGCTTTCTTT. Its protein is CASSRTGGANTEAFF.

The rearrangement uses TRBV20-1 and TRBJ2-7, with 7 bases that match TRBD2. In germline, CDR1 is DFQATT, CDR2 SNEGSKA (reference sequence). The CDR3 spans 16 residues. V lost 6 bases to trimming and J lost 3 bases; unmatched junction nucleotides: 17. CDR3 sequence reads: CSAQPGLPQSVYEQYF. CDR3 sequence (DNA): TGCAGTGCCCAACCGGGACTACCACAGAGCGTCTACGAGCAGTACTTC.

Only a few counts were recorded for this clonotype. The chain has TRBV2 and TRBJ1-2; D gene uncertain. This CDR3 region has 12 residues. V gave up 5 bases and J gave up 4 bases, with 8 bases separating them. Germline CDR1 reads SNHLY; CDR2 reads FYNNEI. The CDR3 DNA follows: TGTGCCAGCAGTAGACAAGCCTATGGCTACACCTTC. The encoded protein is CASSRQAYGYTF. The full variable domain, completed using reference TRBV2 and TRBJ1-2, is EPEVTQTPSHQVTQMGQEVILRCVPISNHLYFYWYRQILGQKVEFLVSFYNNEISEKSEIFDDQFSVERPDGSNFTLKIRSTKLEDSAMYFCASSRQAYGYTFGSGTRLTVV.

This clonotype has a handful of counts. V usage is TRBV20-1 and J usage is TRBJ2-5; D remains unclear. V was pared by 6 bases and J by 5 bases, with 10 bases between. The CDR3 is made up of 11 amino acids. Germline CDR1 and CDR2: DFQATT and SNEGSKA (reference sequence). CDR3 amino acids: CSAPVWETQYF. The CDR3 DNA reads as TGCAGTGCCCCCGTTTGGGAGACCCAGTACTTC.

This chain uses TRBV2 with TRBJ1-1; 8 nucleotides agree with TRBD1. Germline V gene data show CDR1 as SNHLY and CDR2 as FYNNEI. After removal of 6 bases from V and 6 bases from J, the junction contained 6 bases not matched to a gene. This CDR3 comprises 13 residues. Here the CDR3 DNA reads TGTGCCAGCAGACCCGACAGGGGCTCTGAAGCTTTCTTT. Amino acids: CASRPDRGSEAFF.

This rearrangement joins TRBV7-8 to TRBJ2-7; 11 bases line up with TRBD1. CDR1 is SGHVS and CDR2 is FQNEAQ in the germline V gene. The V segment lost 5 bases and the J segment 6 bases; nucleotides outside the gene matches: 6. The CDR3 totals 14 residues. The CDR3: CASSMRTGGAEQYF. Here the CDR3 DNA reads TGTGCCAGCAGCATGAGGACAGGGGGCGCCGAGCAGTACTTC.

This sequence joins TRBV29-1 and TRBJ1-3; tentatively, D is TRBD1 (5 bases). Germline CDR1 SQVTM, CDR2 ANQGSEA. The CDR3 has 12 residues. V shed 3 bases and J shed 6 bases, with 9 bases lying between them. The CDR3 region is CSVEETVNTIYF. The CDR3 DNA reads as TGCAGCGTTGAGGAGACAGTAAACACCATATATTTT.

By sample fraction, this clonotype is medium-sized. J is TRBJ2-5 and V is TRBV24-1, with D perhaps given as TRBD1 or TRBD2 (5 bases each). The CDR3 is made up of 14 amino acids. V lost 7 bases to trimming and J lost 4 bases, with 15 bases between them. Germline CDR1 and CDR2: KGHDR and SFDVKD. CDR3 loop: CATSGTPSTETQYF. CDR3 DNA: TGTGCCACCAGCGGGACCCCGAGTACAGAGACCCAGTACTTC.